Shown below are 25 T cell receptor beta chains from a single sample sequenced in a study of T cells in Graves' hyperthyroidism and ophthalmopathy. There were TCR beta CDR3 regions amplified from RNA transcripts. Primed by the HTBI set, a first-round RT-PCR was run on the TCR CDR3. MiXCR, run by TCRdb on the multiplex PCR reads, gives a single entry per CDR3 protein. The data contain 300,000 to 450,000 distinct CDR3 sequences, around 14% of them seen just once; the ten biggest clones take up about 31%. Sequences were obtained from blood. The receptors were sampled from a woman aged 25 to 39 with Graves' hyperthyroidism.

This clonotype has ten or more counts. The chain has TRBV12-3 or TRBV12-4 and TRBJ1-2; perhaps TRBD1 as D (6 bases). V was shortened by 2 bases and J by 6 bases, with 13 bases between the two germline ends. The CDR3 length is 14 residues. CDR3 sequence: CASSLLGGGNGYTF. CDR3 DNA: TGTGCCAGCAGTTTATTAGGGGGAGGGAATGGCTACACCTTC.

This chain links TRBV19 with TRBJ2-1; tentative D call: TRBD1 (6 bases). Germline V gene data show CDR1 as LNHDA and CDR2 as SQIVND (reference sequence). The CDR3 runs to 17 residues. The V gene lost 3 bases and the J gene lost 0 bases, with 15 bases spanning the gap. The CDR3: CASSIDGTSSSYNEQFF. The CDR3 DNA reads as TGTGCCAGTAGTATCGACGGGACAAGTAGCTCCTACAATGAGCAGTTCTTC.

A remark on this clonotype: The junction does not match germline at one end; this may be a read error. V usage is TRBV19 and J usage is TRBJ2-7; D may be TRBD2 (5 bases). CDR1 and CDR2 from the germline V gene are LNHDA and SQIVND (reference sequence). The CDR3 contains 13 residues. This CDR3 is CASSGGPTYEQYF. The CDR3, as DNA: TGTGCCAGTAGCGGAGGCCCTACCTACGAGCAGTATTTC.

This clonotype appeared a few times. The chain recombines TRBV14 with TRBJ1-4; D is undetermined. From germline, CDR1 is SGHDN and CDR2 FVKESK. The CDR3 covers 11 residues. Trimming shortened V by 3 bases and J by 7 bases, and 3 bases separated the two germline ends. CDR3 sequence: CASSHGEKLFF. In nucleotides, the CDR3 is TGTGCCAGCAGCCATGGTGAAAAACTGTTTTTT.

The CDR3 coding sequence is TGTGCCAGCGGGACAGTACTCGGGCAGTACTTC. Translated, it gives CASGTVLGQYF. This rearrangement joins TRBV28 to TRBJ2-7; TRBD1 agrees at 7 bases. CDR3 length: 11 amino acids. The V segment lost 8 bases and the J segment 9 bases; nucleotides outside the gene matches: 7. Germline CDR1 MDHEN, CDR2 SYDVKM.

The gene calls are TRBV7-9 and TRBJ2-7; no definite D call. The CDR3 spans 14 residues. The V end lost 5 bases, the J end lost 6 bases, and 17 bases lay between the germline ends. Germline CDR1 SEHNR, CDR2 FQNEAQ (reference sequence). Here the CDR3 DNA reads TGTGCCAGCAGCCAGGACGGGTCGGGTAGCGAGCAGTACTTC. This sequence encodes CASSQDGSGSEQYF.

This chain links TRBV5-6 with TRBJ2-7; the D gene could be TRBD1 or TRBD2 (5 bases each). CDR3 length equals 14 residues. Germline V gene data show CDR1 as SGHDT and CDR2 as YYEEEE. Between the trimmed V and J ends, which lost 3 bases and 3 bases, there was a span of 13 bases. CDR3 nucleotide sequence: TGTGCCAGCAGCTCCGGGACGTATGTCTACGAGCAGTACTTC. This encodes CASSSGTYVYEQYF.

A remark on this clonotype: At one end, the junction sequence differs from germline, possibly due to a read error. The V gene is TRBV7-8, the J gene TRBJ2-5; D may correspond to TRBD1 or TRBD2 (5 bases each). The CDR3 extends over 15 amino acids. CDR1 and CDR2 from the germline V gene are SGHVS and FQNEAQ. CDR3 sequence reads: CASTLMGRDQETQYF. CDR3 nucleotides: TGTGCCAGCACCTTAATGGGACGGGACCAAGAGACCCAGTACTTC.

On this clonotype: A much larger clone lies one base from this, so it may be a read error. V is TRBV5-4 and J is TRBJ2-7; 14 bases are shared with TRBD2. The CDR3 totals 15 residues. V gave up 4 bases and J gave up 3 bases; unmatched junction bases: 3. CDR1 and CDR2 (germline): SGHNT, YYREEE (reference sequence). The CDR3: CASSTGLAGVYEQYF. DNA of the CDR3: TGTGCCAGCAGCACGGGACTAGCGGGAGTCTACGAGCAGTACTTC.

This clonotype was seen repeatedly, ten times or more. This CDR3 is CASSPLRTSETNTGELFF. The CDR3 nucleotides are TGTGCCAGCAGCCCTCTCAGGACTAGCGAGACGAACACCGGGGAGCTGTTTTTT. The V gene is TRBV28, the J gene TRBJ2-2; 9 positions agree with TRBD2. Germline trimming cut 6 bases from V and 0 bases from J; bases unmatched to any gene: 11. Per the germline V gene, CDR1 is MDHEN and CDR2 is SYDVKM. The CDR3 has 18 residues. The variable domain in full, completed from reference TRBV28 and TRBJ2-2, reads DVKVTQSSRYLVKRTGEKVFLECVQDMDHENMFWYRQDPGLGLRLIYFSYDVKMKEKGDIPEGYSVSREKKERFSLILESASTNQTSMYLCASSPLRTSETNTGELFFGEGSRLTVL.

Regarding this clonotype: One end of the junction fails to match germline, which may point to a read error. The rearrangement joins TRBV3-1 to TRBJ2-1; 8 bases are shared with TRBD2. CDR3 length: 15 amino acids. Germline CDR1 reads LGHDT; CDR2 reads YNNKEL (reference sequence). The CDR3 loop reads CVSSQLAASYNEQFF. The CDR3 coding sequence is TGTGTCAGCAGCCAACTAGCGGCCTCCTACAATGAGCAGTTCTTC.

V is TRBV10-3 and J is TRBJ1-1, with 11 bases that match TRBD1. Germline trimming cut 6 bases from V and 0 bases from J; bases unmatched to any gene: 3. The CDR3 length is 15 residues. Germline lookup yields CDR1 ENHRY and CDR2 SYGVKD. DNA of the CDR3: TGTGCCATCAGGGGACAGGGGGGTTTGAACACTGAAGCTTTCTTT. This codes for CAIRGQGGLNTEAFF.

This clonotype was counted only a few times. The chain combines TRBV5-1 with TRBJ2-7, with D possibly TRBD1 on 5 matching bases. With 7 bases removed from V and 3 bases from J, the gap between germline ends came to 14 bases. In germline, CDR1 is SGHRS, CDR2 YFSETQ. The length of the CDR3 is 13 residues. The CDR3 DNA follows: TGCGCCAGCCGTACGGACAATGACTACGAGCAGTACTTC. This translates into CASRTDNDYEQYF.

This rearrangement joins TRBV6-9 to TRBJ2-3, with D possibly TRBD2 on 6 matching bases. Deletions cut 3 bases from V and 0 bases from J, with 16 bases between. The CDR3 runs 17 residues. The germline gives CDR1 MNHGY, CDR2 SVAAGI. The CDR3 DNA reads TGTGCCAGCAGTTACCAGTTAGAGGGACTTAGCACAGATACGCAGTATTTT. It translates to CASSYQLEGLSTDTQYF.

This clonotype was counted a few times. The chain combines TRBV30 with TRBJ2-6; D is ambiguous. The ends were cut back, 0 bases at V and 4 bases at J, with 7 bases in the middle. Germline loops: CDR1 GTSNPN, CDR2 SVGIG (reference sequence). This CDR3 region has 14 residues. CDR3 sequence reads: CAWSVGGGANVLTF. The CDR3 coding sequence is TGTGCCTGGAGTGTAGGTGGAGGGGCCAACGTCCTGACTTTC.

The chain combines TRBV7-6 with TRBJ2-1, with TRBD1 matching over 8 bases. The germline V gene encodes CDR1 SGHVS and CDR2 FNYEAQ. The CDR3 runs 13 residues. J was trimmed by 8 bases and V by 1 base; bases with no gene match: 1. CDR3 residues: CASSLGGQDEQFF. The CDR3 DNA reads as TGTGCCAGCAGCTTAGGGGGACAGGATGAGCAGTTCTTC.

DNA for the CDR3: TGTGCCAGCAGCTTCGGGCTAGCGGGAGGCGCAGATACGCAGTATTTT. As protein: CASSFGLAGGADTQYF. The rearrangement uses TRBV5-4 and TRBJ2-3; TRBD2 matches at 11 bases. V was clipped by 2 bases and J by 4 bases; unmatched bases: 6. Per the germline V gene, CDR1 is SGHNT and CDR2 is YYREEE (reference sequence). There are 16 residues in the CDR3.

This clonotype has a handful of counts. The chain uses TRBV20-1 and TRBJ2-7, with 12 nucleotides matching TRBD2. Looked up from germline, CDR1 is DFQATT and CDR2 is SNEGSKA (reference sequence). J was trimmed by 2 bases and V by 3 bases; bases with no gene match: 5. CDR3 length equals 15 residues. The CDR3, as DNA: TGCAGTGCTAGTATTAGACTAGCGGGGGCCTACGAGCAGTACTTC. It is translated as CSASIRLAGAYEQYF.

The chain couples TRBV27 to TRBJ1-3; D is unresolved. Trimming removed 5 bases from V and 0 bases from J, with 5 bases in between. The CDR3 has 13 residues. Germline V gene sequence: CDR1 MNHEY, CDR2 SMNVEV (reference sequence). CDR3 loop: CASSPYSGNTIYF. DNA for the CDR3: TGTGCCAGCAGTCCTTACTCTGGAAACACCATATATTTT.

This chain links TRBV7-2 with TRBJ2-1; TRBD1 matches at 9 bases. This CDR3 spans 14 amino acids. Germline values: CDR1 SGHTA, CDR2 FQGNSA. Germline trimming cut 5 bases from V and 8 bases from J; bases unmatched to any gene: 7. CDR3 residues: CASSPTRQGDEQFF. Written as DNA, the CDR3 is TGTGCCAGCAGCCCCACGCGACAGGGGGATGAGCAGTTCTTC.

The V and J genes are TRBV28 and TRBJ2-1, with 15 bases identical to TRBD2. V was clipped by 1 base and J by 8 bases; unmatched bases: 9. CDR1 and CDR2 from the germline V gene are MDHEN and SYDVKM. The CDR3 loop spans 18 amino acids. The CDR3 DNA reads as TGTGCCAGCAGTTTATCAGGGGGACTAGCGGGGGGAGTGGATGAGCAGTTCTTC. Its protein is CASSLSGGLAGGVDEQFF.

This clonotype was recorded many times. CDR3 loop: CSAREIQREYYEQYF. The CDR3 DNA is TGCAGTGCTAGAGAGATCCAGCGGGAGTACTACGAGCAGTACTTC. The chain joins TRBV20-1 to TRBJ2-7; TRBD2 aligns across 8 bases. The CDR3 runs 15 residues. Losses at the gene ends were 0 bases for V and 3 bases for J; bases not matched to a gene: 7. The germline gives CDR1 DFQATT, CDR2 SNEGSKA (reference sequence).

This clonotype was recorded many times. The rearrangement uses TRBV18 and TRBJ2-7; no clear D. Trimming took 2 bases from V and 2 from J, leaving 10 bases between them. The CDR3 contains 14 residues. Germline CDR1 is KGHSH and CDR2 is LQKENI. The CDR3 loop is CASSPTQIPYEQYF. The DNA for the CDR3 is TGTGCCAGCTCACCAACCCAGATACCCTACGAGCAGTACTTC.

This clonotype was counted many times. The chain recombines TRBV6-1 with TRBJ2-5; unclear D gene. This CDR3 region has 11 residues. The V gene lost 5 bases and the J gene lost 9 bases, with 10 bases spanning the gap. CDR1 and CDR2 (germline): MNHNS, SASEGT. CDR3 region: CASSTIRAQYF. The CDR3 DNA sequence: TGTGCCAGCAGTACCATCCGGGCCCAGTACTTC.

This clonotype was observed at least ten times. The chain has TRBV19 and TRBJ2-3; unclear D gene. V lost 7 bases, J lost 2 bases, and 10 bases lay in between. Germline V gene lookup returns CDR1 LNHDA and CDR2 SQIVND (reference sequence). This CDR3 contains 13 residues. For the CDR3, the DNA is TGTGCCAGTATCGACACGACCACAGATACGCAGTATTTT. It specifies CASIDTTTDTQYF.